Reported below is one TCR beta chain. What it binds is not known. Per germline, CDR1 SGHAT and CDR2 FQNNGV. There are 15 residues in the CDR3. The J segment lost 4 bases and the V segment lost 4 bases, leaving 4 bases of the junction unmatched. These data originate in a study of T cell responses to AZD1222 COVID-19 vaccine. Findings and limits, study-wide: Sampling that yielded the repertoires occurred only after the peak T cell response. Vaccine-associated CD4 TCRs spanned spike, dominant at 160-218 and 743-854. Donors in the cohort were predominantly white British and more often female, and clonal diversity was possibly underestimated.

The data were produced by immunoSEQ multiplex PCR, yet TCRdb's version contains in-frame clones alone and is incomplete. The table lists tens of thousands of clones, 70% to 90% of them singletons, with approximately 5.4% in the top ten. This specimen consisted of peripheral blood, obtained on day 0 of MenACWY control vaccination. This receptor was obtained from an adult in good health. The gene calls are TRBV11-2 and TRBJ1-4, with 9 bases identical to TRBD1. In DNA, the CDR3 is TGTGCCAGCAGCTCCTCGGACAGGGGTAATGAAAAACTGTTTTTT. This sequence encodes CASSSSDRGNEKLFF.